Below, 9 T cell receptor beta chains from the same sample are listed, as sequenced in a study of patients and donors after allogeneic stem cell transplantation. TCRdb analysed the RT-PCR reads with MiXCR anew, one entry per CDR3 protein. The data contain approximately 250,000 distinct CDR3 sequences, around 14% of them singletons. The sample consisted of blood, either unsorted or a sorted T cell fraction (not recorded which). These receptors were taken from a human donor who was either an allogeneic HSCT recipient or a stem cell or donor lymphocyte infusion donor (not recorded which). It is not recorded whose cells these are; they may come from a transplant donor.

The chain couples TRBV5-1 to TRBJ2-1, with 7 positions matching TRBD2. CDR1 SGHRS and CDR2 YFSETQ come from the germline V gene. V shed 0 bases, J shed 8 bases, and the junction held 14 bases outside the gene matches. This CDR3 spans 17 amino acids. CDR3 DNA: TGCGCCAGCAGCTTGGGGGAGACTAGCCAGTTCGGGGATGAGCAGTTCTTC. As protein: CASSLGETSQFGDEQFF. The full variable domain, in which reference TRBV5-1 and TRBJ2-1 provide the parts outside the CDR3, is KAGVTQTPRYLIKTRGQQVTLSCSPISGHRSVSWYQQTPGQGLQFLFEYFSETQRNKGNFPGRFSGRQFSNSRSEMNVSTLELGDSALYLCASSLGETSQFGDEQFFGPGTRLTVL.

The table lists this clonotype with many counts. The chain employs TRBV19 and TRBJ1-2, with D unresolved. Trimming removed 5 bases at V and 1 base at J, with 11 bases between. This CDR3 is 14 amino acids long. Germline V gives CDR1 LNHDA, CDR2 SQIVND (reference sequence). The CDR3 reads CASSRQMGNYGYTF. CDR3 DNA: TGTGCCAGTAGTCGGCAGATGGGTAACTATGGCTACACCTTC.

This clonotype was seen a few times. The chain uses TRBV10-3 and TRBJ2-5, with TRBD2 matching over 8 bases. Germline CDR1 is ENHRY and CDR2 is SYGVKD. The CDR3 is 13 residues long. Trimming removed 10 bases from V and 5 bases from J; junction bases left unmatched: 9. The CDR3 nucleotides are TGTGCCACCCTTAGCGGGATGGGCGAGACCCAGTACTTC. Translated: CATLSGMGETQYF.

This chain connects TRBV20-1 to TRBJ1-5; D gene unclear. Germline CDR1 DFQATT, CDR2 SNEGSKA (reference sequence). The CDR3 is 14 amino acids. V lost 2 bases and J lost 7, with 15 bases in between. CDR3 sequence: CSARKGSASQPQHF. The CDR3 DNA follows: TGCAGTGCTAGAAAGGGAAGTGCTTCACAGCCCCAGCATTTT.

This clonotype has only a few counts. Here the CDR3 DNA reads TGCAGTGCTCTCGGACTAGCGGGAGGTCCAGAGACCCAGTACTTC. Translating gives CSALGLAGGPETQYF. J is TRBJ2-5 and V is TRBV20-1, with 14 nucleotides matching TRBD2. CDR3 length: 15 amino acids. Germline V gene sequence: CDR1 DFQATT, CDR2 SNEGSKA (reference sequence). The V and J ends lost 5 bases and 4 bases, in that order; junction bases with no gene match: 6.

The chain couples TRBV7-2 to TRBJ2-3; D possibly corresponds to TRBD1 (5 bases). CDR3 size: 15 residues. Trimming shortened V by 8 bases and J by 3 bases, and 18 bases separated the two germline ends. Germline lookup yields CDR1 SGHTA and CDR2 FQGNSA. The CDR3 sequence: CASFRSGHKTDTQYF. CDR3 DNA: TGTGCCAGCTTTAGGTCAGGACATAAGACAGATACGCAGTATTTT.

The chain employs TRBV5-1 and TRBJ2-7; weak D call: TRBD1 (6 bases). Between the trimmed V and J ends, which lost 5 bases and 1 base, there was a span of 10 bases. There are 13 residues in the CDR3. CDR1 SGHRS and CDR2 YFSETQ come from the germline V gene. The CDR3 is CASSLQGSYEQYF. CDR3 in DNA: TGCGCCAGCAGTCTTCAGGGGTCCTACGAGCAGTACTTC.

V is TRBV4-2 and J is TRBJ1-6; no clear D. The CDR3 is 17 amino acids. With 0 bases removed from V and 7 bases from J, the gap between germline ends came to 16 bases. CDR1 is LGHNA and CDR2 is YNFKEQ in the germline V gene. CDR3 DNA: TGTGCCAGCAGCCAAGATCTCGGGAGGGATCGCAATTCACCCCTCCACTTT. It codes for CASSQDLGRDRNSPLHF.

The CDR3 loop is CAWSASGVEQFF. For the CDR3, the DNA is TGTGCCTGGAGTGCCTCAGGGGTTGAGCAGTTCTTC. This sequence joins TRBV30 and TRBJ2-1; D is possibly TRBD1 (6 bases). V shed 1 base and J shed 9 bases, with 10 bases lying between them. Germline V gene data show CDR1 as GTSNPN and CDR2 as SVGIG (reference sequence). This CDR3 region has 12 residues.